A single sample gave rise to the 11 T cell receptor beta chains below, sequenced in a study of T cell therapy after organ transplantation. Their target antigens are unknown. Only in-frame clones appear in the TCRdb table, and some are missing; sequencing was by immunoSEQ multiplex PCR. The data contain roughly 48,000 clones, around 93% of them seen just once; the ten biggest clones take up 2.5% to 3.5%. The source was CD8+ T cells from blood, collected before autologous CMV-specific T cell therapy. These receptors originate from a human patient who had received a solid organ transplant and had CMV disease.

This chain links TRBV15 with TRBJ2-2, with no clear D. Looked up from germline, CDR1 is LNHNV and CDR2 is YYDKDF (reference sequence). The CDR3 sequence is 14 residues long. V lost 1 base, J lost 1 base, and 4 bases lay in between. The CDR3 nucleotides are TGTGCCACCAGCAGAGCAGGGAACACCGGGGAGCTGTTTTTT. It encodes CATSRAGNTGELFF.

The chain uses TRBV5-6 and TRBJ2-1; TRBD2 aligns across 7 bases. Germline CDR1 reads SGHDT; CDR2 reads YYEEEE. The trim removed 6 bases at V and 8 bases at J, leaving 8 bases unmatched. CDR3 length: 13 amino acids. The CDR3 is CASTWTSKDEQFF. The DNA for the CDR3 is TGTGCCAGCACCTGGACTAGTAAGGATGAGCAGTTCTTC. Looking up the rest from reference TRBV5-6 and TRBJ2-1 gives the full variable domain: DAGVTQSPTHLIKTRGQQVTLRCSPKSGHDTVSWYQQALGQGPQFIFQYYEEEERQRGNFPDRFSGHQFPNYSSELNVNALLLGDSALYLCASTWTSKDEQFFGPGTRLTVL.

The chain joins TRBV5-6 to TRBJ1-6; 8 bases are a match to TRBD1. J lost 10 bases, V lost 4 bases, and 4 bases had no gene match. The CDR3 has 13 residues. CDR1 is SGHDT and CDR2 is YYEEEE in the germline V gene. The CDR3 loop reads CASSPQGDSPLHF. DNA for the CDR3: TGTGCCAGCAGCCCACAGGGGGACTCACCCCTCCACTTT. The complete variable domain, with remaining parts taken from reference TRBV5-6 and TRBJ1-6, reads DAGVTQSPTHLIKTRGQQVTLRCSPKSGHDTVSWYQQALGQGPQFIFQYYEEEERQRGNFPDRFSGHQFPNYSSELNVNALLLGDSALYLCASSPQGDSPLHFGNGTRLTVT.

This chain uses TRBV7-8 with TRBJ2-5; D remains ambiguous. Trimming left V 2 bases short and J 5 bases short, with 18 bases between. The CDR3 spans 16 residues. Germline V gene data show CDR1 as SGHVS and CDR2 as FQNEAQ. The CDR3 protein is CASSLRWSEVHETQYF. CDR3 DNA: TGTGCCAGCAGCTTAAGGTGGTCCGAAGTACACGAGACCCAGTACTTC.

This chain links TRBV4-1 with TRBJ2-5; 8 nucleotides agree with TRBD2. Germline values: CDR1 MGHRA, CDR2 YSYEKL. Losses at the gene ends were 0 bases for V and 1 base for J; bases not matched to a gene: 13. The CDR3 runs 19 residues. CDR3: CASSQDRLFEREPQETQYF. As DNA, the CDR3 is TGCGCCAGCAGCCAAGATCGACTTTTTGAGCGGGAGCCCCAAGAGACCCAGTACTTC.

This chain uses TRBV27 with TRBJ1-2; TRBD1 aligns across 10 bases. V shed 10 bases, J shed 6 bases, and the junction held 8 bases outside the gene matches. The CDR3 length is 13 residues. Germline assignment: CDR1 MNHEY and CDR2 SMNVEV (reference sequence). CDR3 residues: CATSEGQGNGYTF. CDR3 coding DNA: TGTGCCACCTCCGAGGGACAGGGGAATGGCTACACCTTC.

The CDR3 nucleotides read TGTGCCAGCAGCCAAGTCTCACGGTTGTACGAGCAGTACTTC. Amino acids: CASSQVSRLYEQYF. The gene calls are TRBV14 and TRBJ2-7, with D hard to call. CDR1 is SGHDN and CDR2 is FVKESK in the germline V gene. Trimming pared 1 base from V and 4 bases from J, leaving 11 bases between. The length of the CDR3 is 14 residues.

V is TRBV2 and J is TRBJ1-2; perhaps TRBD1 as D (5 bases). V lost 4 bases and J lost 8, with 8 bases in between. The V gene's germline CDR1 is SNHLY and CDR2 FYNNEI. The CDR3 extends over 11 amino acids. The CDR3 nucleotides are TGTGCCAGCAGTGGGAACAGGGGCTACACCTTC. As protein: CASSGNRGYTF.

This chain uses TRBV30 with TRBJ2-4, with a tentative D call TRBD1 (6 bases). Deletions cut 4 bases from V and 8 bases from J, with 12 bases between. CDR3 length equals 12 residues. Germline V gene lookup returns CDR1 GTSNPN and CDR2 SVGIG (reference sequence). The CDR3 DNA sequence: TGTGCCTGGATGCAGGGGCAGGACATTCAGTACTTC. It yields the protein CAWMQGQDIQYF.

The chain carries TRBV6-6 and TRBJ1-1; D ambiguous. The CDR3 covers 13 residues. In germline, CDR1 is MNHNY, CDR2 SVGAGI (reference sequence). The V gene lost 2 bases and the J gene lost 3 bases, with 7 bases spanning the gap. Written as DNA, the CDR3 is TGTGCCAGCAGTTACACCGGAGACACTGAAGCTTTCTTT. Its protein is CASSYTGDTEAFF.

The J gene is TRBJ2-1, the V gene TRBV11-2; 7 nucleotides align to TRBD2. V dropped 3 bases and J dropped 8; count of bases not matched to a gene: 7. From germline, CDR1 is SGHAT and CDR2 FQNNGV. The CDR3 spans 14 residues. The DNA for the CDR3 is TGTGCCAGCAGCTTGCCCTATGGGGGGGATGAGCAGTTCTTC. Its protein is CASSLPYGGDEQFF.